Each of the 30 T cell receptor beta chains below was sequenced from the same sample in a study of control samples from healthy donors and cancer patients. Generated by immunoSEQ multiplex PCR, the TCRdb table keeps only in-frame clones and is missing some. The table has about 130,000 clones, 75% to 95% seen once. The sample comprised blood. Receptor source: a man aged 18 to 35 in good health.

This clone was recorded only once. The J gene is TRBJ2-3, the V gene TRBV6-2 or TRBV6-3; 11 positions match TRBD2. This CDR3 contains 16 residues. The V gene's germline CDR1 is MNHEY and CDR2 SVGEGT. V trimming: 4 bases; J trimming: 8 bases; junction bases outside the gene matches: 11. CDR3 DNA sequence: TGTGCCAGCAGTTCACTTGTAGCGGGGGGGCGGAGTACGCAGTATTTT. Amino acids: CASSSLVAGGRSTQYF.

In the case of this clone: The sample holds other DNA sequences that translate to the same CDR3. The CDR3 nucleotides read TGTGCCAGCAGTTTGGCCAGCTACGAGCAGTACTTC. As protein: CASSLASYEQYF. The chain has TRBV12-3 or TRBV12-4 and TRBJ2-7; D is undetermined. The CDR3 runs to 12 residues. V lost 3 bases to trimming and J lost 3 bases, with 6 bases between them.

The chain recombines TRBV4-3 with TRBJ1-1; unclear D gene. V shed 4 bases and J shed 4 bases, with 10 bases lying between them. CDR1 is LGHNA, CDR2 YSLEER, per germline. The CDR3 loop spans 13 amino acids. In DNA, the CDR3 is TGCGCCAGCAGCCCAAGAGGGATCACTGAAGCTTTCTTT. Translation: CASSPRGITEAFF.

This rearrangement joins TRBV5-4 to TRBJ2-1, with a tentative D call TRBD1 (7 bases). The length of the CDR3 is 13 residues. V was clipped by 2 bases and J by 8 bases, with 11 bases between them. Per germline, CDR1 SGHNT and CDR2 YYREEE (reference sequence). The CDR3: CASSFTGEDEQFF. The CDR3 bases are TGTGCCAGCAGCTTTACAGGGGAGGATGAGCAGTTCTTC. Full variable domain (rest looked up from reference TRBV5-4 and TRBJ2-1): ETGVTQSPTHLIKTRGQQVTLRCSSQSGHNTVSWYQQALGQGPQFIFQYYREEENGRGNFPPRFSGLQFPNYSSELNVNALELDDSALYLCASSFTGEDEQFFGPGTRLTVL.

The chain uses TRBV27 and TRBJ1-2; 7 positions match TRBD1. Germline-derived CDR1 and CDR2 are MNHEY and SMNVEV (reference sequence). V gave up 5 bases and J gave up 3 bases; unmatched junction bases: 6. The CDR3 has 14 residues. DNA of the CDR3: TGTGCCAGCAGTCCGACGGGACAGTACTATGGCTACACCTTC. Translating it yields CASSPTGQYYGYTF.

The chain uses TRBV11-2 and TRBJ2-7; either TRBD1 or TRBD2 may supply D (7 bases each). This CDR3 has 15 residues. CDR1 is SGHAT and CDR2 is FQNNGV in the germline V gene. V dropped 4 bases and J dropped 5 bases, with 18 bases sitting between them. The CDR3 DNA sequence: TGTGCCAGCAGCTCGCTCAGGGGGGGAGTAAACGAGCAGTACGTC. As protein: CASSSLRGGVNEQYV.

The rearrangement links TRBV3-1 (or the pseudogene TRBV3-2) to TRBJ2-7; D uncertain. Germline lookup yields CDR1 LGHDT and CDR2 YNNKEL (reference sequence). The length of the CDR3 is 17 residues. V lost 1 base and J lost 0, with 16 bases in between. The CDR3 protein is CASSQGVLLSPSYEQYF. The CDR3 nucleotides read TGTGCCAGCAGCCAAGGTGTTTTGCTAAGTCCCTCCTACGAGCAGTACTTC.

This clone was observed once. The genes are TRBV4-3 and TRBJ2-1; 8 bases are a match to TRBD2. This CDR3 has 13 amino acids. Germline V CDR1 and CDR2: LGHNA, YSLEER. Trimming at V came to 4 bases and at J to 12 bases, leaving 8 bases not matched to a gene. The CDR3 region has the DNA TGCGCCAGCAGCCCACTAAGCGGGAGAGCGCAGTTCTTC. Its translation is CASSPLSGRAQFF.

The chain's CDR3 is CASSLQFPNEKLFF. The CDR3 coding sequence is TGTGCCAGCAGCCTACAGTTCCCTAATGAAAAACTGTTTTTT. V usage is TRBV7-8 and J usage is TRBJ1-4; D uncertain. Trimming cost V 5 bases and J 3 bases, with 10 bases left between them. This CDR3 is built from 14 residues. Germline V gene data show CDR1 as SGHVS and CDR2 as FQNEAQ.

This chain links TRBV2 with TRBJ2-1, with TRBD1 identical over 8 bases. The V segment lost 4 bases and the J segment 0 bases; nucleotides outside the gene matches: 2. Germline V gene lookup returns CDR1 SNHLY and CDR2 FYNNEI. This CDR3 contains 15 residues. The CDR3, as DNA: TGTGCCAGCAGTGGACAGGGGAACTCCTACAATGAGCAGTTCTTC. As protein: CASSGQGNSYNEQFF.

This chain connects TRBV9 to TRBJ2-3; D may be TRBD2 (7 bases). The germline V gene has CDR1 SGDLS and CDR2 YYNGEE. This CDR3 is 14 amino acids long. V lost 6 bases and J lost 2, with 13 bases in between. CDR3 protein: CASNWGGLTDTQYF. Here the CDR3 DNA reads TGTGCCAGCAATTGGGGGGGCCTCACAGATACGCAGTATTTT.

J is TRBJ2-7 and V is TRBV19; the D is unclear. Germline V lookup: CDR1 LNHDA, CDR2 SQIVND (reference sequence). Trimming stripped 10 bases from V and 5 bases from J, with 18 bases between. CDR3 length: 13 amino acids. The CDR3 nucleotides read TGTGCCACCAGACCGGGCATACTGGACGAGCAGTACTTC. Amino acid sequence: CATRPGILDEQYF.

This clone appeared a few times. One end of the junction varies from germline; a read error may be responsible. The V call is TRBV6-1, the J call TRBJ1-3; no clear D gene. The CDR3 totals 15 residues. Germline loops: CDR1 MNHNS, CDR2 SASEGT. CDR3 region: CASREDPDSGNTIYF. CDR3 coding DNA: TGTGCCAGCAGAGAAGACCCAGACTCCGGAAACACCATATATTTT.

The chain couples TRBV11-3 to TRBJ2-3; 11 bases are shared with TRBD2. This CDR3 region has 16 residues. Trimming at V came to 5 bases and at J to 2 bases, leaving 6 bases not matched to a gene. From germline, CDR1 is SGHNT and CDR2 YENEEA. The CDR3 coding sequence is TGTGCCAGCAGCCCGTCGACTAGCGGGGACACAGATACGCAGTATTTT. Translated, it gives CASSPSTSGDTDTQYF.

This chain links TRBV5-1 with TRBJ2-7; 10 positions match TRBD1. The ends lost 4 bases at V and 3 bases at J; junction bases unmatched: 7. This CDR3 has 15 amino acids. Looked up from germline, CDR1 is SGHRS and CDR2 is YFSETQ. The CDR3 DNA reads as TGCGCCAGCAGCGAAGGACAGGGGGGGTTCTACGAGCAGTACTTC. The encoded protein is CASSEGQGGFYEQYF.

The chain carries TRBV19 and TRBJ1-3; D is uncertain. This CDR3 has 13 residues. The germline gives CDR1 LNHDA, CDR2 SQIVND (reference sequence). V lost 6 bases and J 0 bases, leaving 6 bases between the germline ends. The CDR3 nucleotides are TGTGCCAGTAGCGAGAACTCTGGAAACACCATATATTTT. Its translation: CASSENSGNTIYF.

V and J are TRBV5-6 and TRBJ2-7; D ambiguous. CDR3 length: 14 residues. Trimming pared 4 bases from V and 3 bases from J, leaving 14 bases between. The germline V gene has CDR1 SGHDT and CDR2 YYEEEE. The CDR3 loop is CASSATGPGYEQYF. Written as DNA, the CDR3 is TGTGCCAGCAGCGCCACGGGTCCGGGCTACGAGCAGTACTTC.

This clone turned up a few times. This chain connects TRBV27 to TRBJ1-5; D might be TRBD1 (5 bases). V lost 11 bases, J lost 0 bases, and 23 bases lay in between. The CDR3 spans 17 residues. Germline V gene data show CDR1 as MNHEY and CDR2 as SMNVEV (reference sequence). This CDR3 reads CAGNFTTPGRSNQPQHF. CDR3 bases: TGTGCCGGAAATTTTACTACTCCAGGGCGTAGCAATCAGCCCCAGCATTTT.

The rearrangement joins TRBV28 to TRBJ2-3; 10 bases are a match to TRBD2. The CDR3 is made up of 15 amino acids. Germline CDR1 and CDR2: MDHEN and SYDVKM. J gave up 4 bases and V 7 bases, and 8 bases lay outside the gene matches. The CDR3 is CASKRGGTWPDTQYF. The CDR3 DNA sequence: TGTGCCAGCAAGCGGGGGGGGACATGGCCAGATACGCAGTATTTT.

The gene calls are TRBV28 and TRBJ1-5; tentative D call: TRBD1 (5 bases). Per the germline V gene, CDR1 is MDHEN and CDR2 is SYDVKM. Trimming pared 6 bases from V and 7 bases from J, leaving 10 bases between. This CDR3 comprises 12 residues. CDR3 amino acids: CASRGGGQPQHF. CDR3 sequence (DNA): TGTGCCAGCAGAGGCGGGGGGCAGCCCCAGCATTTT. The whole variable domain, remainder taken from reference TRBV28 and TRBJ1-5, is DVKVTQSSRYLVKRTGEKVFLECVQDMDHENMFWYRQDPGLGLRLIYFSYDVKMKEKGDIPEGYSVSREKKERFSLILESASTNQTSMYLCASRGGGQPQHFGDGTRLSIL.

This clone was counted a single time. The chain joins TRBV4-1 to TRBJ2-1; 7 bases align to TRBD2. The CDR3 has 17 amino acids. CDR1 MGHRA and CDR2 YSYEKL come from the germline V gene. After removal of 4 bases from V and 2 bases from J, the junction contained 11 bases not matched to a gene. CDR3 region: CASSPKSAGVPYNEQFF. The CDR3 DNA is TGCGCCAGCAGCCCCAAGAGCGCGGGAGTCCCCTACAATGAGCAGTTCTTC.

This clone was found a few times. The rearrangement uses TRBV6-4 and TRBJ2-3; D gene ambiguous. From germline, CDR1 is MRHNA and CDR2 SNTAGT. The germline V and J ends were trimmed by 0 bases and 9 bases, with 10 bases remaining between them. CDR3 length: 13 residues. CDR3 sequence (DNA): TGTGCCAGCAGTGACTCCGATTCTGGGACGCAGTATTTT. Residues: CASSDSDSGTQYF.

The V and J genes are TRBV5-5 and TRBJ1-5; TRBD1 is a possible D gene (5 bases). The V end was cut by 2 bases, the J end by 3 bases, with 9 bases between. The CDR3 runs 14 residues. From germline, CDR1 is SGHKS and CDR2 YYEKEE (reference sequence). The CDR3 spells CASSFGALNQPQHF. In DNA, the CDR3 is TGTGCCAGCAGCTTCGGGGCCCTCAATCAGCCCCAGCATTTT.

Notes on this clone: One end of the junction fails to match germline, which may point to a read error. The CDR3 loop reads CASSHSADRTDTQYF. CDR3 nucleotide sequence: TGTGCCAGCAGTCACTCGGCGGATCGCACAGATACGCAGTATTTT. This sequence joins TRBV6-6 and TRBJ2-3; no reliable D call. This CDR3 comprises 15 residues. Germline loops: CDR1 MNHNY, CDR2 SVGAGI (reference sequence).

This CDR3 reads CASSDTSRYNEQFF. CDR3 DNA sequence: TGTGCCAGCAGTGATACTAGCCGGTACAATGAGCAGTTCTTC. The V and J genes are TRBV6-4 and TRBJ2-1, with a tentative D call TRBD2 (6 bases). The V gene lost 3 bases and the J gene lost 4 bases, with 10 bases spanning the gap. The germline V gene encodes CDR1 MRHNA and CDR2 SNTAGT. This CDR3 is 14 amino acids long.

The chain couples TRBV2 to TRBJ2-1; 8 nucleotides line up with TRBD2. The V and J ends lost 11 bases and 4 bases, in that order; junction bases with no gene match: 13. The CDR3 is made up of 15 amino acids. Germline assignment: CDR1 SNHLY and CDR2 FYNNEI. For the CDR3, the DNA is TGTGCCTCGGAGGAGGTAGCGGGGCCGTACAATGAGCAGTTCTTC. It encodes CASEEVAGPYNEQFF.

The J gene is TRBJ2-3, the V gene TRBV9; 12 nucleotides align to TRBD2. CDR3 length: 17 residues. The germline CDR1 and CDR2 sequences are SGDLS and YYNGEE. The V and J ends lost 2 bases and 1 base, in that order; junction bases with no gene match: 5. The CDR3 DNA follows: TGTGCCAGCAGCGTCCTAGCGGGGGGGCCGGGCACAGATACGCAGTATTTT. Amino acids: CASSVLAGGPGTDTQYF. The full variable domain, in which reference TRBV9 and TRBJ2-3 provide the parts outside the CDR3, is DSGVTQTPKHLITATGQRVTLRCSPRSGDLSVYWYQQSLDQGLQFLIQYYNGEERAKGNILERFSAQQFPDLHSELNLSSLELGDSALYFCASSVLAGGPGTDTQYFGPGTRLTVL.

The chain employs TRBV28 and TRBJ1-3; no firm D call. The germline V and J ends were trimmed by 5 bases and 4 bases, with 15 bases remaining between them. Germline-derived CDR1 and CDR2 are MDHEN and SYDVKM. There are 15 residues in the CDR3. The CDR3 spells CASSPEGLRGNTIYF. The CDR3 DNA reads TGTGCCAGCAGTCCTGAGGGTCTGAGAGGAAACACCATATATTTT.

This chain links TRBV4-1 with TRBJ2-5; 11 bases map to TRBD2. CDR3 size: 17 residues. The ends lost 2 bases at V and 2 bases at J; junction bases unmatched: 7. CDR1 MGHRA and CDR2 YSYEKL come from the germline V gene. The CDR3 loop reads CASSQTGLAGFQETQYF. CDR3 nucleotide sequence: TGCGCCAGCAGCCAAACCGGACTAGCGGGTTTTCAAGAGACCCAGTACTTC.

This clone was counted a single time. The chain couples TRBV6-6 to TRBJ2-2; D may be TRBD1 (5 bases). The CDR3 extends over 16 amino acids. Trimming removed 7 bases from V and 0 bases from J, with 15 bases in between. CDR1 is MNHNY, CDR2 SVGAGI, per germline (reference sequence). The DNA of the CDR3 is TGTGCCAGCACCAACGAGGCAGGGACGAACACCGGGGAGCTGTTTTTT. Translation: CASTNEAGTNTGELFF.